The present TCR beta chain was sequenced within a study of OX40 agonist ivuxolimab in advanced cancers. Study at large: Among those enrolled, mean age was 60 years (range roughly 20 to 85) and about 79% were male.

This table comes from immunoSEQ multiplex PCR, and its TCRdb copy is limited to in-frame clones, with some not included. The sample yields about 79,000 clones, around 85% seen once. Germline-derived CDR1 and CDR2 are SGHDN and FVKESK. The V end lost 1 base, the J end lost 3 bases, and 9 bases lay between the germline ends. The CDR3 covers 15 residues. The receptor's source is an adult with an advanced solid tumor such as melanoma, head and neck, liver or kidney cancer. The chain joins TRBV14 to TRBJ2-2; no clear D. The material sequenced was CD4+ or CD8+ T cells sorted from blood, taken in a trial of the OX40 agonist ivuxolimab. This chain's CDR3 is CASSQVAEYTGELFF. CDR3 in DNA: TGTGCCAGCAGCCAAGTGGCGGAGTACACCGGGGAGCTGTTTTTT.